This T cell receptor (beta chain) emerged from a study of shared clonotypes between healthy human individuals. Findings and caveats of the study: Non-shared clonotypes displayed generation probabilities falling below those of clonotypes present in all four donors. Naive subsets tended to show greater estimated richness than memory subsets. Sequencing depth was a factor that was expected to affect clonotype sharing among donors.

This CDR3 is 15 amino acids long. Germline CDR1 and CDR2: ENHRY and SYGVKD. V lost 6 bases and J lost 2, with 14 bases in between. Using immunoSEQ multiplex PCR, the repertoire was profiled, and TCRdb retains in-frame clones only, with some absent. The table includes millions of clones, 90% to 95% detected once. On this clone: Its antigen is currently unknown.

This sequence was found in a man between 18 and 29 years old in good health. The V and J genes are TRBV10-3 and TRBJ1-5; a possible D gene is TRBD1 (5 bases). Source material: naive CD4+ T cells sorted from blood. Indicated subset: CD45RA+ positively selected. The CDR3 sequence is CAISERGGGNQPQHF. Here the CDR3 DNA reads TGTGCCATCAGCGAGAGGGGAGGCGGCAATCAGCCCCAGCATTTT.